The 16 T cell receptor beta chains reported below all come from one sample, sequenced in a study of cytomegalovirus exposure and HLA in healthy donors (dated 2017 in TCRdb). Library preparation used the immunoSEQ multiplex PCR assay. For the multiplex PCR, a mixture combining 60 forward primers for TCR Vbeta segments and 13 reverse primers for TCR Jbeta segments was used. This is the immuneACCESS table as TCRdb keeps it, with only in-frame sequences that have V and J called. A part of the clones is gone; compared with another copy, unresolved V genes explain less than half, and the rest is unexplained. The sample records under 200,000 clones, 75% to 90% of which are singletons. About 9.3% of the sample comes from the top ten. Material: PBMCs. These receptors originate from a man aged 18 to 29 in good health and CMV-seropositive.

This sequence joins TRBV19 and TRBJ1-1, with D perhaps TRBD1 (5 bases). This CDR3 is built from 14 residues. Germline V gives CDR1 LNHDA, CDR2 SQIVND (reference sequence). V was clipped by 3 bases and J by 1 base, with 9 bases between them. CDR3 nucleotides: TGTGCCAGTAGTATTCACCAGGGGAACACTGAAGCTTTCTTT. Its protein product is CASSIHQGNTEAFF.

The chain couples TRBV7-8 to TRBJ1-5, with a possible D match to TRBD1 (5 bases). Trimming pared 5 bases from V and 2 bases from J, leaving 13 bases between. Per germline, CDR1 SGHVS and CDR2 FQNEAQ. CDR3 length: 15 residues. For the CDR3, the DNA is TGTGCCAGCAGCCAGGGAACGGGAGGCAATCAGCCCCAGCATTTT. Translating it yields CASSQGTGGNQPQHF. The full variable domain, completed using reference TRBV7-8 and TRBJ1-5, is GAGVSQSPRYKVAKRGQDVALRCDPISGHVSLFWYQQALGQGPEFLTYFQNEAQLDKSGLPSDRFFAERPEGSVSTLKIQRTQQEDSAVYLCASSQGTGGNQPQHFGDGTRLSIL.

The DNA for the CDR3 is TGTGCCAGCAGCGCGGTCGACGAGCAGTACTTC. It is translated as CASSAVDEQYF. The rearrangement joins TRBV7-9 to TRBJ2-7; no firm D call. Germline CDR1 is SEHNR and CDR2 is FQNEAQ (reference sequence). The germline V and J ends were trimmed by 5 bases and 5 bases, with 7 bases remaining between them. The CDR3 has 11 residues.

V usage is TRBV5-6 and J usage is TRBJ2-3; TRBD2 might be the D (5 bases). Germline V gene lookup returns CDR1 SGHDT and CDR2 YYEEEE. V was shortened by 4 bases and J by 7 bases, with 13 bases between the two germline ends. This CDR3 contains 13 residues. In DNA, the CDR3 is TGTGCCAGCAGCCTAACTAAGCGGAATACGCAGTATTTT. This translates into CASSLTKRNTQYF. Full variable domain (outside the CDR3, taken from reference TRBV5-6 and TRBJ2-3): DAGVTQSPTHLIKTRGQQVTLRCSPKSGHDTVSWYQQALGQGPQFIFQYYEEEERQRGNFPDRFSGHQFPNYSSELNVNALLLGDSALYLCASSLTKRNTQYFGPGTRLTVL.

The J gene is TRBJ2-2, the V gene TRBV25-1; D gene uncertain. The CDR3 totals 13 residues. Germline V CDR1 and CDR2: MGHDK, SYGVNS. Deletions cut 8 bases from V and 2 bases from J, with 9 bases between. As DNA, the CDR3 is TGTGCCAGCTACGACATAAACACCGGGGAGCTGTTTTTT. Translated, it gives CASYDINTGELFF.

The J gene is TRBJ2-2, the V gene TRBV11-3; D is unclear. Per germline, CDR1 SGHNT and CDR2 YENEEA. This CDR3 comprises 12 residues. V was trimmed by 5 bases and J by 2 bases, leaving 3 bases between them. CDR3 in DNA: TGTGCCAGCAGCCTCAACACCGGGGAGCTGTTTTTT. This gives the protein CASSLNTGELFF. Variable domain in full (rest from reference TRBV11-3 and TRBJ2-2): EAGVVQSPRYKIIEKKQPVAFWCNPISGHNTLYWYLQNLGQGPELLIRYENEEAVDDSQLPKDRFSAERLKGVDSTLKIQPAELGDSAVYLCASSLNTGELFFGEGSRLTVL.

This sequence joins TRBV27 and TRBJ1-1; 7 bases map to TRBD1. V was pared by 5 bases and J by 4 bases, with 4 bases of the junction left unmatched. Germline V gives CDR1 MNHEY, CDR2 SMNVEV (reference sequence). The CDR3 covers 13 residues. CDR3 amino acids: CASSLGGRTEAFF. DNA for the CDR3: TGTGCCAGCAGTCTAGGGGGCCGCACTGAAGCTTTCTTT.

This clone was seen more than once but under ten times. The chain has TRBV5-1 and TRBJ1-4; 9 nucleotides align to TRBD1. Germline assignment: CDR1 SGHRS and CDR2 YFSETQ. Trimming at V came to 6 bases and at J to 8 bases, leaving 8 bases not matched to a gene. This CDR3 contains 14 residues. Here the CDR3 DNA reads TGCGCCAGCAAGGGACAGGGCTCGGGGGAAAAACTGTTTTTT. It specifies CASKGQGSGEKLFF.

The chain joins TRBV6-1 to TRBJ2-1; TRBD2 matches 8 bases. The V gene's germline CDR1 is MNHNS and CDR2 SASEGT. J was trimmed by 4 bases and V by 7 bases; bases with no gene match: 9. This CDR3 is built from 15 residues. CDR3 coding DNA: TGTGCCAGCATGGGAGTAGCGGGGCTTTACAATGAGCAGTTCTTC. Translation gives CASMGVAGLYNEQFF.

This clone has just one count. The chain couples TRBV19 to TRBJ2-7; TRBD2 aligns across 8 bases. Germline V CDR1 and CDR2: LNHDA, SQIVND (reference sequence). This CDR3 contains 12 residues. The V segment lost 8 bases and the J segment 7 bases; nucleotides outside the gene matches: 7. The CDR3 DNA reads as TGTGCCAGTGCGGGAGGCACGGGGGAGCAGTACTTC. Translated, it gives CASAGGTGEQYF. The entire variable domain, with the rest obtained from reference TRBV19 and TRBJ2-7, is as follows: DGGITQSPKYLFRKEGQNVTLSCEQNLNHDAMYWYRQDPGQGLRLIYYSQIVNDFQKGDIAEGYSVSREKKESFPLTVTSAQKNPTAFYLCASAGGTGEQYFGPGTRLTVT.

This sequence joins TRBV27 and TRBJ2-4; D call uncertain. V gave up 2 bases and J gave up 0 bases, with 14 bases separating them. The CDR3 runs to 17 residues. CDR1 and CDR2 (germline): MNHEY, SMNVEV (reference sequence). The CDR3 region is CASSLSPAALAKNIQYF. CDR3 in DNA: TGTGCCAGCAGTTTAAGTCCGGCGGCCCTAGCCAAAAACATTCAGTACTTC.

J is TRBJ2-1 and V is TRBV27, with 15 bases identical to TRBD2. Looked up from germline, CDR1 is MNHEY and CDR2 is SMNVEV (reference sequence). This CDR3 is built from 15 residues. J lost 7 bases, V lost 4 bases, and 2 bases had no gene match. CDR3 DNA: TGTGCCAGCAGTTCCGGGACTAGCGGGGGGAATGAGCAGTTCTTC. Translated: CASSSGTSGGNEQFF.

CDR3 bases: TGTGCCAGTGGCCCAACTAATGAAAAACTGTTTTTT. Its translation: CASGPTNEKLFF. J is TRBJ1-4 and V is TRBV6-1; D is undetermined. Trimming removed 9 bases from V and 0 bases from J, with 5 bases in between. The CDR3 runs to 12 residues. Germline CDR1 and CDR2: MNHNS and SASEGT.

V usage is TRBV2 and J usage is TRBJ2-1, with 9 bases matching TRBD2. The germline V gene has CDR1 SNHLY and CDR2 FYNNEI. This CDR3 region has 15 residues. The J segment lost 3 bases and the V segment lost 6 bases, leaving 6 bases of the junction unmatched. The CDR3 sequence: CASRKGAGGYNEQFF. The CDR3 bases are TGTGCCAGCAGAAAGGGAGCGGGGGGCTACAATGAGCAGTTCTTC. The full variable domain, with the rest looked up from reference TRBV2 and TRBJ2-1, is EPEVTQTPSHQVTQMGQEVILRCVPISNHLYFYWYRQILGQKVEFLVSFYNNEISEKSEIFDDQFSVERPDGSNFTLKIRSTKLEDSAMYFCASRKGAGGYNEQFFGPGTRLTVL.

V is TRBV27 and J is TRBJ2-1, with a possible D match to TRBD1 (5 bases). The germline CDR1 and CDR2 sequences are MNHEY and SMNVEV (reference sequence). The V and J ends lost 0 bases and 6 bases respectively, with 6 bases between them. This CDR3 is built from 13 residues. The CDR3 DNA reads TGTGCCAGCAGTTTATCGACAGTCAATGAGCAGTTCTTC. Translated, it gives CASSLSTVNEQFF.

The CDR3 DNA follows: TGTGCCATCAGTGAGTCAGCTAGCGGGGGCAGAGATACGCAGTATTTT. Amino acids: CAISESASGGRDTQYF. The gene calls are TRBV10-3 and TRBJ2-3, with 10 bases fitting TRBD2. After removal of 0 bases from V and 5 bases from J, the junction contained 5 bases not matched to a gene. Germline assignment: CDR1 ENHRY and CDR2 SYGVKD. The CDR3 is 16 amino acids.